This entry concerns a single TCR beta chain. The germline gene is not matched at one end of the junction; a read error may be the cause. The identical CDR3 is also encoded by other nucleotide sequences in the sample. This specimen belongs to a study of cytomegalovirus exposure and HLA in healthy donors. This CDR3 has 15 amino acids. CDR1 is SGHTA and CDR2 is FQGNSA in the germline V gene. Primers included in the PCR were 60 Vbeta and 13 Jbeta primers. Some clones are missing from TCRdb's copy, which holds only in-frame ones; the method was immunoSEQ multiplex PCR. The sample shows fewer than 130,000 clones, over 60% of them seen only once.

The sequenced sample consisted of PBMCs. The clonotype comes from a female donor in good health and CMV-seropositive. The rearrangement uses TRBV7-2 and TRBJ1-4, with TRBD1 matching over 7 bases. CDR3 region: CASSLVGTEDEKLFF. CDR3 nucleotide sequence: TGTGCCAGCAGCTTAGTTGGGACAGAAGATGAAAAATTGTTTTTT.